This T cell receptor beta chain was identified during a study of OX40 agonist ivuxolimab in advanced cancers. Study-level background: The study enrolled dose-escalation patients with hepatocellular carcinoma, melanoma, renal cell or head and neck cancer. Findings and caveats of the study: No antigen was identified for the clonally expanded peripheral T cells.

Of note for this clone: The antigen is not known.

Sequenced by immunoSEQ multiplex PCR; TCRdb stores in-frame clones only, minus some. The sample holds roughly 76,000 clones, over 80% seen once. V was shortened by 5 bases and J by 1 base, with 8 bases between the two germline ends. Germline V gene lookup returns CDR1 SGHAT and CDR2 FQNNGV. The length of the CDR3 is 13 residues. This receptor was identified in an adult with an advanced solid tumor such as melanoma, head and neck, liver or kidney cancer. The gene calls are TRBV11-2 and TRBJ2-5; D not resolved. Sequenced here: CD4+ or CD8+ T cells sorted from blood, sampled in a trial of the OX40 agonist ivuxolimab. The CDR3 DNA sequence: TGTGCCAGCAGCATCACGCTCCAAGAGACCCAGTACTTC. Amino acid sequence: CASSITLQETQYF.